This record covers a single T cell receptor (beta chain). This clonotype showed up just a few times. The antigen this receptor binds is unknown. No base-level quality is on record; no much larger clone is a single base apart. Total RNA and DNA were co-extracted without cell sorting from roughly 20-30 mg of bulk tissue using the AllPrep DNA/RNA mini kit. Surgical resection was performed in China between late 2015 and 2016 on about five patients with histopathologically diagnosed primary liver carcinoma. Chronic HBV infection was present in the patients, and the patients were treatment-naive at sampling. Fresh tumor and adjacent tissue pieces were bisected, with one half stored in RNAlater at -80 degrees C and the other half sent for histology. This specimen comes from a study of tumor-infiltrating lymphocytes in primary liver carcinoma (dated by TCRdb to 2017 to 2019). Describing the broader study: Of the five patients (three men and two women, aged 30 to 69 years), four had hepatocellular carcinoma and one had combined HCC and intrahepatic cholangiocarcinoma. Reproducibility between technical replicate repertoires was high, with correlation coefficients above 0.98 and mean shared-clone rates roughly 0.91. Samples yielded roughly 3.5 to 7.5 million productive TCRbeta reads; read depth did not differ significantly between tissue types. The five patients had tumors staged T1-T3 N0M0, with maximum diameters ranging from roughly 4.2 to 10 cm. TCRbeta repertoire sequencing, expression microarrays and whole-exome sequencing were combined in the study across five regions of each liver tumor, with adjacent normal tissue and blood also included. A total of around 35 specimens from 5 patients, comprising around 25 tumor regions, 5 adjacent noncancerous liver tissues and 5 peripheral blood samples, were covered by TCRbeta repertoire sequencing. General findings and caveats noted by the study authors: The study included only a few patients, and the authors note findings should be validated in a larger study. Because sequencing covered only the TCR beta chain and unpaired alpha chains were not captured, true repertoire diversity is likely underestimated. Because the samples were bulk and unsorted, CD4+ and CD8+ T cell repertoires could not be compared. Pairs of tumor regions showed greater repertoire overlap (mean roughly 35%) than tumor-adjacent pairs (about 17%) or tumor-blood pairs (around 15%), which is consistent with antigen-driven expansion. The top 250 clones accounted for a significantly greater share of the repertoire in tumors than in blood (p = 0.039).

The CDR3, from cysteine to phenylalanine, totals 14 residues. Only CDR3 DNA is held: 42 bases, read in frame from base 1. A distance of 11 bases separates the germline ends of V and J, which lose 3 bases and 5 bases respectively. CDR1 and CDR2 were assigned from the germline V gene (reference sequence) as GTSNPN and SVGIG. TCRbeta-specific cDNA was reverse-transcribed from about 520 ng total RNA using a constant-region primer and ProtoScript II reverse transcriptase. The TCRbeta libraries were prepared through three rounds of nested multiplex PCR following a slightly modified ARM-PCR procedure. Each of the first two PCR rounds ran for approximately 10 cycles using multiplex TRBV1-TRBV30 forward primers together with a Cbeta reverse primer. Sample barcodes and Illumina adapters were added in a final 25-cycle PCR using Deep VentR polymerase. Before sequencing, amplicons of 200-500 bp were purified from gel using a QIAquick gel extraction kit. An Illumina HiSeq 2500 was used to sequence the TCRbeta amplicons, generating 250-bp paired-end reads. Under the source paper's analysis protocol: Reads were quality-trimmed with Trimmomatic v0.33, and paired reads were merged with FLASH v1.2.11 to recover full CDR3 sequences. V, D and J germline segments were assigned to the rearranged TCRbeta sequences using MiGEC v1.2.1b. Clonotype statistics and Shannon-Wiener diversity indices were calculated with VDJtools v1.0.0. To cut down on sampling bias, every analysis after diversity analysis relied on just the 250 most abundant clonotypes from each sample. TCRdb reprocessing: public reads trimmed at Q25 with fastp, clones called with MiXCR, in-frame beta chains kept. Rows with one shared CDR3 protein collapse into an entry with the most common genes and DNA. TCRdb, rather than the study authors, made the V and J calls. Within this sample are fewer than 85,000 distinct CDR3 sequences, with about 75% of them counted one time only. Together, the top ten hold 26% of the sample.

The sample taken for sequencing was tumor-adjacent normal liver tissue. The rearrangement combines TRBV30 with TRBJ1-6; too little of a D gene remains to name it. The origin of this receptor is a man aged 40-55 years with primary liver carcinoma and hepatitis B virus infection. At the DNA level, the sequence is TGTGCCTGGAGAGGGCAGTCAAATAATTCACCCCTCCACTTT. Translation gives CAWRGQSNNSPLHF.